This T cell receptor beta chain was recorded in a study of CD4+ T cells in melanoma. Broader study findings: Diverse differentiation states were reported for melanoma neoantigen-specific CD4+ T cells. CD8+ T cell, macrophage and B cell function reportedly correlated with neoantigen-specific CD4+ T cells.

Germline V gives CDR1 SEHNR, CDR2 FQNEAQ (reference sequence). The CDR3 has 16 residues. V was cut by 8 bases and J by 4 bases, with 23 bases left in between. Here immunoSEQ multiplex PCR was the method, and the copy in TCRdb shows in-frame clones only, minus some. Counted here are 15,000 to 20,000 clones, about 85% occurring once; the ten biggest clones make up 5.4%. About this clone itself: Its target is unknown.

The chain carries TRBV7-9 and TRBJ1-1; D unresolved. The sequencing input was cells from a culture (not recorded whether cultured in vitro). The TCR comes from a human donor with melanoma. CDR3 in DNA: TGTGCCAGCCCTCCCCAAGGTAGGAGTGGGGTCACTGAAGCTTTCTTT. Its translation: CASPPQGRSGVTEAFF.